Listed below are T cell receptor beta chains from one sample, sequenced in a study of blood T cell repertoires in COVID-19. Assay used: immunoSEQ multiplex PCR; TCRdb lists only in-frame clones, some missing. Among 100,000 to 150,000 clones listed, 80% to 90% were seen once. Sequencing was carried out using peripheral blood. These receptors were taken from an elderly man with active or convalescent COVID-19. Both conserved end residues are part of each CDR3. The order of the fields is V gene, CDR3 length, J gene, clone size, D gene, CDR3 protein, CDR3 DNA. The D gene is left open where the match is weak. Only some rows state a clone size, as once, few, many or a class for expanded clones.

v_call: TRBV19; cdr3_length: 15; j_call: TRBJ1-2; clone_size: .; d_call: TRBD1; cdr3_aa: CASRPRQGKIYGYTF; cdr3_nt: TGTGCCAGTAGACCAAGACAGGGAAAGATCTATGGCTACACCTTC
v_call: TRBV4-3; cdr3_length: 17; j_call: TRBJ2-2; clone_size: .; d_call: TRBD1; cdr3_aa: CASSPLLGQGQSGELFF; cdr3_nt: TGCGCCAGCAGCCCCCTTTTGGGACAGGGGCAATCCGGGGAGCTGTTTTTT
v_call: TRBV4-1; cdr3_length: 16; j_call: TRBJ1-5; clone_size: .; d_call: TRBD1; cdr3_aa: CASSQDMRQGYQPQHF; cdr3_nt: TGCGCCAGCAGCCAAGATATGAGACAGGGTTATCAGCCCCAGCATTTT
v_call: TRBV2; cdr3_length: 15; j_call: TRBJ1-5; clone_size: few; d_call: TRBD1; cdr3_aa: CASSVTGYSNQPQHF; cdr3_nt: TGTGCCAGCAGTGTGACAGGGTATAGCAATCAGCCCCAGCATTTT
v_call: TRBV30; cdr3_length: 13; j_call: TRBJ2-3; clone_size: .; d_call: .; cdr3_aa: CAWTSKEADTQYF; cdr3_nt: TGTGCCTGGACTAGCAAGGAGGCAGATACGCAGTATTTT
v_call: TRBV18; cdr3_length: 14; j_call: TRBJ1-3; clone_size: once; d_call: .; cdr3_aa: CASSLTESGNTIYF; cdr3_nt: TGTGCCAGCTCCCTGACAGAGTCTGGAAACACCATATATTTT
v_call: TRBV30; cdr3_length: 15; j_call: TRBJ2-3; clone_size: .; d_call: TRBD2; cdr3_aa: CAWSGLAGSTDTQYF; cdr3_nt: TGTGCCTGGAGTGGCCTAGCGGGGAGCACAGATACGCAGTATTTT
v_call: TRBV3-1/TRBV3-2; cdr3_length: 15; j_call: TRBJ1-2; clone_size: .; d_call: TRBD1; cdr3_aa: CASSNPTGGASGYTF; cdr3_nt: TGTGCCAGCAGCAACCCGACAGGGGGCGCGAGCGGCTACACCTTC
v_call: TRBV4-2; cdr3_length: 16; j_call: TRBJ1-6; clone_size: .; d_call: .; cdr3_aa: CASSHRWGRDNSPLHF; cdr3_nt: TGTGCCAGCAGCCATAGGTGGGGCAGGGATAATTCACCCCTCCACTTT
v_call: TRBV7-2; cdr3_length: 16; j_call: TRBJ2-7; clone_size: .; d_call: TRBD1; cdr3_aa: CASSAQGATSGYEQYF; cdr3_nt: TGTGCCAGCAGCGCCCAGGGGGCTACTTCAGGGTACGAGCAGTACTTC
v_call: TRBV29-1; cdr3_length: 16; j_call: TRBJ2-5; clone_size: .; d_call: TRBD2; cdr3_aa: CSVEDPFLAGKETQYF; cdr3_nt: TGCAGCGTTGAAGATCCGTTTCTAGCGGGGAAAGAGACCCAGTACTTC
v_call: TRBV27; cdr3_length: 14; j_call: TRBJ2-7; clone_size: few; d_call: .; cdr3_aa: CASSLGGRRYEQYF; cdr3_nt: TGTGCCAGCAGTTTGGGAGGCCGCCGCTACGAGCAGTACTTC
v_call: TRBV11-3; cdr3_length: 13; j_call: TRBJ2-3; clone_size: .; d_call: TRBD1; cdr3_aa: CASGTGSTDTQYF; cdr3_nt: TGTGCCAGCGGGACAGGGAGCACAGATACGCAGTATTTT
v_call: TRBV12-5; cdr3_length: 14; j_call: TRBJ2-5; clone_size: .; d_call: TRBD1; cdr3_aa: CASGSGTGGETQYF; cdr3_nt: TGTGCTAGTGGTTCCGGGACAGGGGGCGAGACCCAGTACTTC
v_call: TRBV10-3; cdr3_length: 13; j_call: TRBJ2-7; clone_size: .; d_call: TRBD1; cdr3_aa: CAISWDRGYEQYF; cdr3_nt: TGTGCCATCAGTTGGGACAGGGGTTACGAGCAGTACTTC
v_call: TRBV6-5; cdr3_length: 14; j_call: TRBJ1-2; clone_size: .; d_call: .; cdr3_aa: CASSTGGWFYGYTF; cdr3_nt: TGTGCCAGCAGCACGGGGGGATGGTTCTATGGCTACACCTTC
v_call: TRBV11-1; cdr3_length: 14; j_call: TRBJ2-7; clone_size: .; d_call: TRBD1; cdr3_aa: CASSLLTGSYEQYF; cdr3_nt: TGTGCCAGCAGCTTATTGACAGGGTCCTACGAGCAGTACTTC
v_call: TRBV7-9; cdr3_length: 17; j_call: TRBJ2-3; clone_size: .; d_call: TRBD2; cdr3_aa: CASSLGVAGVGTDTQYF; cdr3_nt: TGTGCCAGCAGCTTAGGGGTAGCGGGGGTTGGGACAGATACGCAGTATTTT
v_call: TRBV25-1; cdr3_length: 17; j_call: TRBJ2-3; clone_size: once; d_call: TRBD1; cdr3_aa: CASSPISPGQGLDTQYF; cdr3_nt: TGTGCCAGCAGTCCCATATCACCGGGACAGGGTTTAGATACGCAGTATTTT
v_call: TRBV12-2; cdr3_length: 18; j_call: TRBJ1-5; clone_size: few; d_call: .; cdr3_aa: CASRPAAKDTYSNQPQHF; cdr3_nt: TGTGCAAGTCGCCCGGCGGCGAAGGATACGTATAGCAATCAGCCCCAGCATTTT
v_call: TRBV2; cdr3_length: 11; j_call: TRBJ1-2; clone_size: .; d_call: .; cdr3_aa: CASSGQDGYTF; cdr3_nt: TGTGCCAGCAGTGGGCAGGATGGCTACACCTTC
v_call: TRBV6-2/TRBV6-3; cdr3_length: 14; j_call: TRBJ2-5; clone_size: .; d_call: TRBD2; cdr3_aa: CASSPRTSGETQYF; cdr3_nt: TGTGCCAGCAGTCCACGGACTAGCGGAGAGACCCAGTACTTC
v_call: TRBV6-6; cdr3_length: 13; j_call: TRBJ2-5; clone_size: .; d_call: TRBD2; cdr3_aa: CASLGGAGETQYF; cdr3_nt: TGTGCCAGCCTCGGGGGGGCCGGGGAGACCCAGTACTTC
v_call: TRBV15; cdr3_length: 16; j_call: TRBJ1-2; clone_size: .; d_call: TRBD1; cdr3_aa: CATSRPGQDSAYGYTF; cdr3_nt: TGTGCCACCAGCAGACCGGGACAGGATTCCGCCTATGGCTACACCTTC
v_call: TRBV28; cdr3_length: 15; j_call: TRBJ2-6; clone_size: .; d_call: .; cdr3_aa: CASSIRGTGANVLTF; cdr3_nt: TGTGCCAGCTCTATCCGGGGGACTGGGGCCAACGTCCTGACTTTC
v_call: TRBV3-1/TRBV3-2; cdr3_length: 14; j_call: TRBJ1-4; clone_size: .; d_call: .; cdr3_aa: CASSTRQVNEKLFF; cdr3_nt: TGTGCCAGCAGCACCCGACAGGTTAATGAAAAACTGTTTTTT
v_call: TRBV5-6; cdr3_length: 14; j_call: TRBJ2-3; clone_size: .; d_call: .; cdr3_aa: CASSLGGAPDTQYF; cdr3_nt: TGTGCCAGCAGCTTGGGTGGGGCCCCAGATACGCAGTATTTT
v_call: TRBV6-4; cdr3_length: 14; j_call: TRBJ1-5; clone_size: .; d_call: TRBD1; cdr3_aa: CASSPGQGNQPQHF; cdr3_nt: TGTGCCAGCAGCCCAGGACAGGGAAATCAGCCCCAGCATTTT
v_call: TRBV7-3; cdr3_length: 13; j_call: TRBJ2-1; clone_size: .; d_call: TRBD1; cdr3_aa: CASSWGQGGEQFF; cdr3_nt: TGTGCCAGCAGCTGGGGACAGGGCGGTGAGCAGTTCTTC
v_call: TRBV5-5; cdr3_length: 14; j_call: TRBJ1-2; clone_size: .; d_call: TRBD1; cdr3_aa: CASSSGTGSYGYTF; cdr3_nt: TGTGCCAGCAGCTCCGGGACAGGGTCCTATGGCTACACCTTC
v_call: TRBV13; cdr3_length: 16; j_call: TRBJ1-6; clone_size: few; d_call: TRBD1; cdr3_aa: CASSLRQGALSSPLHF; cdr3_nt: TGTGCCAGCAGCCTCCGACAGGGGGCTTTGAGTTCACCCCTCCACTTT
v_call: TRBV7-2; cdr3_length: 16; j_call: TRBJ2-2; clone_size: .; d_call: .; cdr3_aa: CASSSLVGQNTGELFF; cdr3_nt: TGTGCCAGCAGCTCGTTAGTGGGACAGAACACCGGGGAGCTGTTTTTT
v_call: TRBV9; cdr3_length: 14; j_call: TRBJ1-1; clone_size: once; d_call: .; cdr3_aa: CASSVDYLNTEAFF; cdr3_nt: TGTGCCAGCAGCGTAGACTATCTGAACACTGAAGCTTTCTTT
v_call: TRBV4-1; cdr3_length: 15; j_call: TRBJ2-7; clone_size: once; d_call: TRBD1; cdr3_aa: CASSPGQGGSYEQYF; cdr3_nt: TGCGCCAGCAGCCCCGGACAGGGTGGATCCTACGAGCAGTACTTC
v_call: TRBV27; cdr3_length: 14; j_call: TRBJ1-2; clone_size: .; d_call: TRBD1; cdr3_aa: CASRWTGENGGYTF; cdr3_nt: TGTGCCAGCCGCTGGACAGGGGAGAATGGTGGCTACACCTTC
v_call: TRBV9; cdr3_length: 15; j_call: TRBJ2-2; clone_size: .; d_call: .; cdr3_aa: CASSGGTANPGELFF; cdr3_nt: TGTGCCAGCAGCGGGGGGACTGCAAATCCCGGGGAGCTGTTTTTT
v_call: TRBV7-9; cdr3_length: 13; j_call: TRBJ1-2; clone_size: .; d_call: .; cdr3_aa: CASSFLANYGYTF; cdr3_nt: TGTGCCAGCAGCTTTTTAGCTAACTATGGCTACACCTTC
v_call: TRBV6-5; cdr3_length: 15; j_call: TRBJ2-7; clone_size: .; d_call: TRBD1; cdr3_aa: CASSSPGQGTNEQYF; cdr3_nt: TGTGCCAGCAGTTCACCGGGACAGGGGACGAACGAGCAGTACTTC
v_call: TRBV7-2; cdr3_length: 17; j_call: TRBJ2-7; clone_size: .; d_call: TRBD1; cdr3_aa: CASSTRGLLGKGYEQYF; cdr3_nt: TGTGCCAGCAGCACCAGGGGGCTATTGGGAAAAGGGTACGAGCAGTACTTC
v_call: TRBV27; cdr3_length: 15; j_call: TRBJ2-3; clone_size: .; d_call: TRBD1; cdr3_aa: CASSSGQGKGDTQYF; cdr3_nt: TGTGCCAGCAGTTCGGGACAGGGGAAGGGAGATACGCAGTATTTT
v_call: TRBV28; cdr3_length: 14; j_call: TRBJ1-3; clone_size: .; d_call: .; cdr3_aa: CASSRSGAGNTIYF; cdr3_nt: TGTGCCAGCAGTCGATCAGGGGCTGGAAACACCATATATTTT
v_call: TRBV5-1; cdr3_length: 14; j_call: TRBJ1-3; clone_size: once; d_call: .; cdr3_aa: CASGLGASGNTIYF; cdr3_nt: TGCGCCAGCGGGCTGGGGGCCTCTGGAAACACCATATATTTT
v_call: TRBV3-1/TRBV3-2; cdr3_length: 16; j_call: TRBJ1-3; clone_size: .; d_call: TRBD1; cdr3_aa: CASSRDRVRAGNTIYF; cdr3_nt: TGTGCCAGCAGCAGGGACAGGGTCAGAGCTGGAAACACCATATATTTT
v_call: TRBV27; cdr3_length: 15; j_call: TRBJ1-6; clone_size: .; d_call: TRBD1; cdr3_aa: CASVGLGQGISPLHF; cdr3_nt: TGTGCCAGCGTTGGACTGGGACAGGGGATCTCACCCCTCCACTTT
v_call: TRBV27; cdr3_length: 16; j_call: TRBJ2-3; clone_size: .; d_call: TRBD2; cdr3_aa: CASSPPLRGGTDTQYF; cdr3_nt: TGTGCCAGCAGTCCACCCCTGCGGGGGGGCACGGATACGCAGTATTTT
v_call: TRBV3-1/TRBV3-2; cdr3_length: 15; j_call: TRBJ1-5; clone_size: .; d_call: .; cdr3_aa: CASSLGLHSNQPQHF; cdr3_nt: TGTGCCAGCAGCCTCGGACTGCATAGCAATCAGCCCCAGCATTTT